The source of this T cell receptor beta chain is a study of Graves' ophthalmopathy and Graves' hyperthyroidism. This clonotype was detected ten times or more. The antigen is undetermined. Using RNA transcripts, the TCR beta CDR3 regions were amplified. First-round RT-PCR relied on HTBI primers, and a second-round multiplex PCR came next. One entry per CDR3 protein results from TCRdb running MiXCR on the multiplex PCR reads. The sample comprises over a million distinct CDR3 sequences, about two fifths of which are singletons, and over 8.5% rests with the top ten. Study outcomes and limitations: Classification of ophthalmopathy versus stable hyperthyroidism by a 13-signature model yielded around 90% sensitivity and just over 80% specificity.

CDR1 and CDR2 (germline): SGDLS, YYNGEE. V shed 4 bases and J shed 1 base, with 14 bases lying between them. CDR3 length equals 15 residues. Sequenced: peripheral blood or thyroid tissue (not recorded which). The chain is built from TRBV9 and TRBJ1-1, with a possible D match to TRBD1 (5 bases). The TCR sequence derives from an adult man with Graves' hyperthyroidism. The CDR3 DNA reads TGTGCCAGCAGCACCAGCGGGACTGCGAACACTGAAGCTTTCTTT. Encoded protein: CASSTSGTANTEAFF.